What follows are 18 T cell receptor beta chains derived from one specimen sequenced in a study of PD-1 blockade in classical Hodgkin lymphoma. The time point: cycle 4 day 1 (C4D1), after less than seven weeks of nivolumab. Each of the patients experienced relapse following autologous stem cell transplantation, and their brentuximab vedotin exposure differed. Negative selection with magnets was how CD8+ T cells were isolated from the thawed PBMCs. Generated by immunoSEQ multiplex PCR, the TCRdb table keeps only in-frame clones and is missing some. The sample gives under 9,000 clones, approximately 80% of which show up once; approximately 26% is in the top ten. Sample: CD8+ T cells from blood, taken before the fourth cycle of nivolumab. Receptors originate from a human donor with classical Hodgkin lymphoma.

This clone was observed a single time. The rearrangement joins TRBV4-2 to TRBJ1-2; unclear D gene. CDR1 LGHNA and CDR2 YNFKEQ come from the germline V gene. Trimming left V 3 bases short and J 8 bases short, with 13 bases between. This CDR3 is built from 13 residues. The CDR3 DNA reads as TGTGCCAGCAGCCAGGTAGGGTCGGGAGGCTACACCTTC. It codes for CASSQVGSGGYTF.

This chain links TRBV27 with TRBJ1-2, with TRBD1 identical over 7 bases. Germline V CDR1 and CDR2: MNHEY, SMNVEV (reference sequence). The CDR3 totals 16 residues. After removal of 6 bases from V and 1 base from J, the junction contained 11 bases not matched to a gene. Written as DNA, the CDR3 is TGTGCCAGCAGCCCTCACCGGGACAGTTATAACTATGGCTACACCTTC. Translation: CASSPHRDSYNYGYTF.

This clone appeared a few times. For the CDR3, the DNA is TGTGCCAGCAGTGATCCGCAGGGAGCTAATGAAAAACTGTTTTTT. As protein: CASSDPQGANEKLFF. The chain couples TRBV2 to TRBJ1-4; the D gene is possibly TRBD1 (5 bases). CDR1 and CDR2 from the germline V gene are SNHLY and FYNNEI. V dropped 3 bases and J dropped 3 bases, with 11 bases sitting between them. The CDR3 has 15 amino acids.

J is TRBJ2-7 and V is TRBV11-2, with D unresolved. The germline gives CDR1 SGHAT, CDR2 FQNNGV. This CDR3 spans 13 amino acids. Between the trimmed V and J ends, which lost 1 base and 2 bases, there was a span of 6 bases. The DNA for the CDR3 is TGTGCCAGCAGCTTAGGGGAAGCCTACGAGCAGTACTTC. Translated: CASSLGEAYEQYF.

The chain employs TRBV9 and TRBJ2-3; 14 positions agree with TRBD2. The junction had 7 bases not matched to a gene; V was cut back by 4 bases and J by 6 bases. In germline, CDR1 is SGDLS, CDR2 YYNGEE. The CDR3 sequence is 16 residues long. CDR3 sequence (DNA): TGTGCCAGCAGCTTGACTAGCGGGGGGGCCCGGGATACGCAGTATTTT. It translates to CASSLTSGGARDTQYF. Full variable domain (missing parts from reference TRBV9 and TRBJ2-3): DSGVTQTPKHLITATGQRVTLRCSPRSGDLSVYWYQQSLDQGLQFLIQYYNGEERAKGNILERFSAQQFPDLHSELNLSSLELGDSALYFCASSLTSGGARDTQYFGPGTRLTVL.

This clone has a single count. The chain uses TRBV29-1 and TRBJ2-7; D might be TRBD2 (6 bases). This CDR3 region has 15 residues. Trimming left V 1 base short and J 3 bases short, with 16 bases between. Germline V lookup: CDR1 SQVTM, CDR2 ANQGSEA. The CDR3 region is CSVEGPGWGLYEQYF. CDR3 bases: TGCAGCGTTGAAGGACCAGGGTGGGGACTCTACGAGCAGTACTTC.

The chain combines TRBV11-2 with TRBJ2-2, with D perhaps matching TRBD2 (5 bases). V was cut by 3 bases and J by 7 bases, with 9 bases left in between. This CDR3 is built from 13 residues. CDR1 SGHAT and CDR2 FQNNGV come from the germline V gene. The CDR3 loop reads CASSFGAGGELFF. The CDR3 bases are TGTGCCAGCAGCTTCGGTGCGGGCGGGGAGCTGTTTTTT.

This chain uses TRBV7-8 with TRBJ2-5; possibly TRBD1 for D (6 bases). V lost 6 bases and J 2 bases, leaving 16 bases between the germline ends. The CDR3 is 15 amino acids. From germline, CDR1 is SGHVS and CDR2 FQNEAQ. CDR3 protein: CASSPFRDTQETQYF. In nucleotides, the CDR3 is TGTGCCAGCAGTCCATTCCGGGACACTCAAGAGACCCAGTACTTC.

This rearrangement joins TRBV7-6 to TRBJ2-5; perhaps D is TRBD1 or TRBD2 (5 bases each). Judging by the DNA end, TRBJ2-7 fits better; the J call may be wrong. CDR1 is SGHVS, CDR2 FNYEAQ, per germline. This CDR3 has 16 residues. The CDR3 DNA is TGTGCCAGCAGCTTAGGAGGGTCCGGGACGTCCTACGAGCAGTACTTC. Translating gives CASSLGGSGTSYEQYF.

This clone was found a few times. The chain couples TRBV4-1 to TRBJ2-7, with 9 bases identical to TRBD2. Germline assignment: CDR1 MGHRA and CDR2 YSYEKL. V trimming: 4 bases; J trimming: 6 bases; junction bases outside the gene matches: 10. This CDR3 contains 15 residues. CDR3 nucleotides: TGCGCCAGCAGCCTGCGGGGGGGCCTCTTCACCGAGCAGTACTTC. Protein: CASSLRGGLFTEQYF.

This clone was counted a single time. The genes are TRBV4-1 and TRBJ2-1, with 8 bases fitting TRBD1. V shed 1 base, J shed 5 bases, and the junction held 16 bases outside the gene matches. Germline V gene lookup returns CDR1 MGHRA and CDR2 YSYEKL. CDR3 length equals 19 residues. Written as DNA, the CDR3 is TGCGCCAGCAGCCAAGCGGAACCTACTACACAGGGGGTTAACAATGAGCAGTTCTTC. The encoded protein is CASSQAEPTTQGVNNEQFF.

This rearrangement joins TRBV4-1 to TRBJ2-7, with D perhaps TRBD1 (6 bases). With 3 bases removed from V and 5 bases from J, the gap between germline ends came to 8 bases. CDR3 length equals 12 residues. In germline, CDR1 is MGHRA, CDR2 YSYEKL. Written as DNA, the CDR3 is TGCGCCAGCAGCCAGGGGGCCAACGAGCAGTACTTC. This translates into CASSQGANEQYF.

In this sample, this clone turned up a few times. This chain connects TRBV14 to TRBJ2-3; D unresolved. CDR3 length: 13 amino acids. Trimming removed 4 bases from V and 5 bases from J, with 10 bases in between. In germline, CDR1 is SGHDN, CDR2 FVKESK. The CDR3 DNA follows: TGTGCCAGCAGCCTCACCGAGCTAGATACGCAGTATTTT. It codes for CASSLTELDTQYF.

The chain employs TRBV7-3 and TRBJ2-3; TRBD1 matches 8 bases. Trimming removed 0 bases from V and 2 bases from J; junction bases left unmatched: 4. The CDR3 covers 16 residues. Germline V gene sequence: CDR1 SGHTA, CDR2 FQGTGA. CDR3 in amino acids: CASSLTGTGPTDTQYF. CDR3 coding DNA: TGTGCCAGCAGCTTAACCGGGACAGGTCCCACAGATACGCAGTATTTT.

The rearrangement links TRBV2 to TRBJ1-4, with 8 bases aligning to TRBD1. The CDR3 extends over 13 amino acids. CDR1 and CDR2 (germline): SNHLY, FYNNEI. V trimming: 9 bases; J trimming: 3 bases; junction bases outside the gene matches: 3. The CDR3 is CAREQGANEKLFF. The CDR3 DNA follows: TGTGCCAGAGAACAGGGGGCTAATGAAAAACTGTTTTTT.

V gene TRBV6-4 combines with J gene TRBJ2-2; the D gene is possibly TRBD2 (6 bases). This CDR3 region has 15 residues. The germline V gene encodes CDR1 MRHNA and CDR2 SNTAGT. V was clipped by 3 bases and J by 0 bases, with 8 bases between them. The CDR3 spells CASSEEGSNTGELFF. Here the CDR3 DNA reads TGTGCCAGCAGTGAGGAGGGTTCGAACACCGGGGAGCTGTTTTTT.

The J gene is TRBJ1-1, the V gene TRBV11-3; D ambiguous. The germline V and J ends were trimmed by 2 bases and 0 bases, with 7 bases remaining between them. Germline V lookup: CDR1 SGHNT, CDR2 YENEEA. The CDR3 runs 14 residues. CDR3 nucleotide sequence: TGTGCCAGCAGCTTAAGCAGTTTGAACACTGAAGCTTTCTTT. Its translation: CASSLSSLNTEAFF.

The J gene is TRBJ2-5, the V gene TRBV27; D is ambiguous. The V end was cut by 3 bases, the J end by 0 bases, with 11 bases between. Germline V gives CDR1 MNHEY, CDR2 SMNVEV (reference sequence). The CDR3 sequence is 15 residues long. As DNA, the CDR3 is TGTGCCAGCAGTTTGAGAAGGCGATACCAAGAGACCCAGTACTTC. Protein sequence: CASSLRRRYQETQYF.